Here is one TCR beta chain with its context. cDNA came from about 0.5 to 1 ug RNA primed by random hexamers. Amplification of TCR beta CDR3 across 54 Vbeta and 13 Jbeta was performed with immunoSEQ multiplex PCR. TCRdb re-analysed the immunoSEQ multiplex PCR reads in MiXCR, keeping a single row per CDR3 protein. The sample lists approximately 230,000 distinct CDR3 sequences; about 93% were seen once. The sample comes from a study of CD8 T cells in Susac syndrome. The CDR3 is 16 amino acids. The V gene's germline CDR1 is SGHRS and CDR2 YFSETQ. Unmatched junction bases numbered 12, after V lost 4 bases and J lost 5 bases.

Input material: CD4+ T cells from PBMCs. The TCR originated in a human donor with multiple sclerosis. V usage is TRBV5-1 and J usage is TRBJ2-5, with 9 bases aligning to TRBD2. CDR3 bases: TGCGCCAGCAGCACCGGGACTAGCAATCCTCGTGAGACCCAGTACTTC. Amino acid sequence: CASSTGTSNPRETQYF.